This TCR beta chain is drawn from a study of PD-1 blockade in classical Hodgkin lymphoma. Findings and caveats of the study: What caused the repertoire differences, perhaps disease activity or prior therapy, remains undefined.

No patient escaped relapse after autologous stem cell transplantation, and brentuximab vedotin exposure varied. The best responses consisted of complete response, partial response or progressive disease. A word on this clone: Its antigen is not identified.

The germline V gene has CDR1 SGHRS and CDR2 YFSETQ. This CDR3 spans 16 amino acids. V shed 2 bases, J shed 6 bases, and the junction held 7 bases outside the gene matches. The data were produced by immunoSEQ multiplex PCR, yet TCRdb's version contains in-frame clones alone and is incomplete. The sample contains about 37,000 clones, 76% of which appear only once. The J gene is TRBJ1-4, the V gene TRBV5-1, with TRBD1 matching 10 bases. This material consisted of peripheral blood mononuclear cells (PBMCs), taken before the second cycle of nivolumab. The clonotype was recovered from a human donor with classical Hodgkin lymphoma. The chain's CDR3 is CASSFDRGPRDEKLFF. CDR3 in DNA: TGCGCCAGCAGCTTTGACAGGGGGCCGAGGGATGAAAAACTGTTTTTT.